This T cell receptor (beta chain) was documented in a study of OX40 agonist ivuxolimab in advanced cancers. CDR3 length: 13 residues. V trimming: 6 bases; J trimming: 9 bases; junction bases outside the gene matches: 9. Germline V CDR1 and CDR2: LNHDA, SQIVND (reference sequence). Here immunoSEQ multiplex PCR was the method, and the copy in TCRdb shows in-frame clones only, minus some. The table lists fewer than 70,000 clones, around 84% of them singletons, with roughly 2.4% in the top ten. This chain connects TRBV19 to TRBJ2-5; 8 nucleotides agree with TRBD1. The clonotype comes from an adult with an advanced solid tumor such as melanoma, head and neck, liver or kidney cancer. Sequenced here: CD4+ or CD8+ T cells sorted from blood, sampled in a trial of the OX40 agonist ivuxolimab. The CDR3, as DNA: TGTGCCAGTAGCAATGACAGGGGTAGAGCCCAGTACTTC. Protein product: CASSNDRGRAQYF. Complete variable domain (other parts from reference TRBV19 and TRBJ2-5): DGGITQSPKYLFRKEGQNVTLSCEQNLNHDAMYWYRQDPGQGLRLIYYSQIVNDFQKGDIAEGYSVSREKKESFPLTVTSAQKNPTAFYLCASSNDRGRAQYFGPGTRLLVL.